This T cell receptor beta chain was sequenced during a study of monozygotic twins with inflammatory bowel disease. Germline loops: CDR1 SGHVS, CDR2 FQNEAQ. The CDR3 has 13 amino acids. Study observations and caveats: The study supported no single strong signal or clonotype linked to IBD. No discrimination was achieved between different T cell subtypes.

Regarding this clonotype: Antigen specificity is unknown.

Eight cDNA synthesis reactions were run for every sample. One entry per CDR3 protein, without DNA, is what TCRdb gives after re-calling the 5' RACE reads. In total, the table holds approximately 160,000 distinct CDR3 sequences. This chain connects TRBV7-8 to TRBJ1-2; checking the TCRdb D call of TRBD1 is not possible without DNA. The sample consisted of blood. This clonotype was sampled from a human donor with ulcerative colitis or Crohn's disease, or a healthy co-twin of an affected twin (not recorded which). CDR3 in amino acids: CASSLGDVYGYTF.